These 27 T cell receptor beta chains came from one sample sequenced in a study of breast tumors, draining lymph nodes, adjacent tissues. TCRdb passed the multiplex PCR reads through MiXCR, listing each CDR3 protein once. The sample records about 31,000 distinct CDR3 sequences, 63% being singletons. Sequencing was done on a sample of breast tumor tissue. These receptor sequences come from a female donor with breast cancer. Some clones in this sample may be carry-over from other donors' samples.

V is TRBV12-3 or TRBV12-4 and J is TRBJ1-4; 10 bases are a match to TRBD1. CDR3 size: 14 residues. V dropped 6 bases and J dropped 8; count of bases not matched to a gene: 6. This CDR3 is CASRSTGGGEKLFF. CDR3 bases: TGTGCCAGCAGGTCGACAGGGGGCGGCGAAAAACTGTTTTTT.

This clonotype has a count of ten or more. It may be a read error: a sequence one base away is much more abundant. This rearrangement joins TRBV6-5 to TRBJ1-2; weak D call: TRBD1 (5 bases). The CDR3 covers 13 residues. The ends were cut back, 5 bases at V and 3 bases at J, with 10 bases in the middle. In germline, CDR1 is MNHEY, CDR2 SVGAGI. CDR3: CASSRQGYYGYTF. In nucleotides, the CDR3 is TGTGCCAGCAGTCGGCAGGGCTACTATGGCTACACCTTC.

V is TRBV15 and J is TRBJ1-5, with 7 nucleotides matching TRBD1. V trimming: 2 bases; J trimming: 2 bases; junction bases outside the gene matches: 0. This CDR3 region has 14 residues. Germline CDR1 is LNHNV and CDR2 is YYDKDF (reference sequence). CDR3 amino acids: CATSRTGGNQPQHF. Here the CDR3 DNA reads TGTGCCACCAGCAGAACAGGGGGCAATCAGCCCCAGCATTTT. The variable domain in full, with the rest retrieved from reference TRBV15 and TRBJ1-5, is DAMVIQNPRYQVTQFGKPVTLSCSQTLNHNVMYWYQQKSSQAPKLLFHYYDKDFNNEADTPDNFQSRRPNTSFCFLDIRSPGLGDTAMYLCATSRTGGNQPQHFGDGTRLSIL.

The chain combines TRBV7-9 with TRBJ1-5, with D unclear. CDR1 is SEHNR, CDR2 FQNEAQ, per germline (reference sequence). V was clipped by 1 base and J by 4 bases, with 11 bases between them. The CDR3 runs 15 residues. The CDR3 nucleotides are TGTGCCAGCAGCTTAGGTCTGAGGGAGAATCAGCCCCAGCATTTT. Translating gives CASSLGLRENQPQHF.

The J gene is TRBJ2-7, the V gene TRBV7-8, with D uncertain. The V end was cut by 3 bases, the J end by 2 bases, with 11 bases between. The CDR3 has 14 amino acids. The germline V gene has CDR1 SGHVS and CDR2 FQNEAQ. CDR3 sequence reads: CASSLQPTPYEQYF. CDR3 in DNA: TGTGCCAGCAGCTTGCAGCCTACCCCCTACGAGCAGTACTTC.

This clonotype was counted only a few times. Written as DNA, the CDR3 is TGTGCCAGCAGCTCCCCACGGTCAGATACGCAGTATTTT. It is translated as CASSSPRSDTQYF. The V gene is TRBV7-9, the J gene TRBJ2-3; D is ambiguous. Germline-derived CDR1 and CDR2 are SEHNR and FQNEAQ (reference sequence). The germline V and J ends were trimmed by 4 bases and 4 bases, with 9 bases remaining between them. CDR3 length equals 13 residues.

Relative to its sample, this clonotype is medium-sized. V usage is TRBV7-9 and J usage is TRBJ1-2, with D possibly being TRBD1 (5 bases). This CDR3 comprises 16 residues. The germline V gene encodes CDR1 SEHNR and CDR2 FQNEAQ (reference sequence). Trimming took 1 base from V and 6 from J, leaving 18 bases between them. The DNA for the CDR3 is TGTGCCAGCAGCTTAGGGGGGAAGTTCGGAATGAATGGCTACACCTTC. This encodes CASSLGGKFGMNGYTF. Combining the CDR3 with reference TRBV7-9 and TRBJ1-2 gives the whole variable domain DTGVSQNPRHKITKRGQNVTFRCDPISEHNRLYWYRQTLGQGPEFLTYFQNEAQLEKSRLLSDRFSAERPKGSFSTLEIQRTEQGDSAMYLCASSLGGKFGMNGYTFGSGTRLTVV.

J is TRBJ1-4 and V is TRBV5-1, with TRBD1 matching 7 bases. Germline V gene sequence: CDR1 SGHRS, CDR2 YFSETQ. V shed 4 bases and J 6 bases; nucleotides not matched to a gene: 9. This CDR3 has 15 amino acids. CDR3: CASSPQGGRDEKLFF. The CDR3 region has the DNA TGCGCCAGCAGCCCCCAGGGGGGCAGGGATGAAAAACTGTTTTTT.

The rearrangement joins TRBV5-8 to TRBJ1-5; 9 bases fit TRBD1. The CDR3 runs to 14 residues. The V gene's germline CDR1 is SGHTS and CDR2 YDEGEE. V dropped 4 bases and J dropped 5; count of bases not matched to a gene: 4. The CDR3 DNA reads TGTGCCAGCAGCCCACAGGGGGCGGATCAGCCCCAGCATTTT. Translating gives CASSPQGADQPQHF.

The chain combines TRBV7-2 with TRBJ2-2; a possible D gene is TRBD2 (5 bases). This CDR3 comprises 15 residues. Germline V lookup: CDR1 SGHTA, CDR2 FQGNSA. Trimming took 1 base from V and 4 from J, leaving 10 bases between them. The CDR3: CASSLGLASTGELFF. The CDR3 DNA sequence: TGTGCCAGCAGCTTAGGGTTAGCGAGCACCGGGGAGCTGTTTTTT.

This clonotype was found many times. This CDR3 is CASSFRGSEKLFF. The CDR3 DNA is TGTGCCAGCAGCTTCCGGGGCAGTGAAAAACTGTTTTTT. The chain carries TRBV3-1 and TRBJ1-4, with a possible D match to TRBD1 (5 bases). The CDR3 consists of 13 residues. Germline values: CDR1 LGHDT, CDR2 YNNKEL (reference sequence). Trimming removed 5 bases at V and 7 bases at J, with 11 bases between.

This clonotype was recorded at least ten times. This sequence joins TRBV7-9 and TRBJ1-6; D possibly corresponds to TRBD1 (5 bases). Germline lookup yields CDR1 SEHNR and CDR2 FQNEAQ (reference sequence). The V gene lost 5 bases and the J gene lost 4 bases, with 15 bases spanning the gap. The CDR3 consists of 16 residues. CDR3 in DNA: TGTGCCAGCAGCCCCCCCGGGGGGGGATATAATTCACCCCTCCACTTT. Translating it yields CASSPPGGGYNSPLHF.

The chain uses TRBV12-3 or TRBV12-4 and TRBJ2-1, with 13 bases that match TRBD2. The J segment lost 6 bases and the V segment lost 9 bases, leaving 2 bases of the junction unmatched. The CDR3 has 13 residues. The DNA of the CDR3 is TGTGCCAGTGGGACTAGCGGGATCAATGAGCAGTTCTTC. Encoded protein: CASGTSGINEQFF.

The rearrangement uses TRBV20-1 and TRBJ2-5; the D call may be TRBD1 or TRBD2 (5 bases each). Trimming cost V 3 bases and J 1 base, with 12 bases left between them. Germline V gives CDR1 DFQATT, CDR2 SNEGSKA (reference sequence). The length of the CDR3 is 14 residues. CDR3 sequence: CSARGVRGQETQYF. CDR3 sequence (DNA): TGCAGTGCTAGGGGGGTTAGGGGCCAAGAGACCCAGTACTTC.

The genes are TRBV7-8 and TRBJ1-2, with 7 bases fitting TRBD1. This CDR3 contains 16 residues. The trim removed 1 base at V and 8 bases at J, leaving 13 bases unmatched. Looked up from germline, CDR1 is SGHVS and CDR2 is FQNEAQ. CDR3 protein: CASSLGTTTGVGGYTF. CDR3 DNA sequence: TGTGCCAGCAGCTTAGGTACTACCACAGGGGTCGGCGGCTACACCTTC. The whole variable domain, remainder taken from reference TRBV7-8 and TRBJ1-2, is GAGVSQSPRYKVAKRGQDVALRCDPISGHVSLFWYQQALGQGPEFLTYFQNEAQLDKSGLPSDRFFAERPEGSVSTLKIQRTQQEDSAVYLCASSLGTTTGVGGYTFGSGTRLTVV.

Points on this clonotype: Since no conserved phenylalanine or tryptophan closes the CDR3, a read error is the likely cause. The chain combines TRBV9 with TRBJ1-2, with D perhaps TRBD1 (5 bases). The germline V gene encodes CDR1 SGDLS and CDR2 YYNGEE. V was shortened by 2 bases and J by 2 bases, with 7 bases between the two germline ends. This CDR3 region has 13 residues. In DNA, the CDR3 is TGTGCCAGCAGCGTGGACACCAACTATGGCTACACCTCC. This sequence encodes CASSVDTNYGYTS.

The DNA of the CDR3 is TGTGCCAGCAGCGTAGCCACGAATGAGCAGTTCTTC. Protein: CASSVATNEQFF. J is TRBJ2-1 and V is TRBV9; D gene ambiguous. Germline V lookup: CDR1 SGDLS, CDR2 YYNGEE. Trimming took off 0 bases at V and 7 bases at J, with 5 bases between the two ends. The CDR3 has 12 amino acids. Full variable domain (outside the CDR3, taken from reference TRBV9 and TRBJ2-1): DSGVTQTPKHLITATGQRVTLRCSPRSGDLSVYWYQQSLDQGLQFLIQYYNGEERAKGNILERFSAQQFPDLHSELNLSSLELGDSALYFCASSVATNEQFFGPGTRLTVL.

In its sample, this clonotype ranks as medium-sized. The V and J genes are TRBV29-1 and TRBJ2-7, with a weak D call TRBD2 (5 bases). Germline V lookup: CDR1 SQVTM, CDR2 ANQGSEA. The CDR3 is 11 amino acids. V lost 7 bases to trimming and J lost 10 bases, with 17 bases between them. The CDR3 nucleotides read TGCAGCGCCCAAATACAGAGGGAACAGTACTTC. Translating it yields CSAQIQREQYF.

This clonotype appeared a few times. The J gene is TRBJ2-2, the V gene TRBV7-8; no definite D call. CDR3 length: 15 amino acids. The V gene lost 5 bases and the J gene lost 1 base, with 11 bases spanning the gap. CDR1 and CDR2 (germline): SGHVS, FQNEAQ. Here the CDR3 reads CASSPLTRNTGELFF. In DNA, the CDR3 is TGTGCCAGCAGCCCCCTGACTCGGAACACCGGGGAGCTGTTTTTT.

The V and J genes are TRBV12-3 or TRBV12-4 and TRBJ1-3; 9 bases map to TRBD1. The ends lost 5 bases at V and 6 bases at J; junction bases unmatched: 8. This CDR3 has 15 residues. The DNA of the CDR3 is TGTGCCAGCAGTGTCACCGGGACAGGGATAAACACCATATATTTT. Its translation is CASSVTGTGINTIYF.

J is TRBJ2-1 and V is TRBV20-1; TRBD2 aligns across 8 bases. The germline gives CDR1 DFQATT, CDR2 SNEGSKA (reference sequence). J gave up 4 bases and V 8 bases, and 10 bases lay outside the gene matches. This CDR3 has 14 amino acids. CDR3 amino acids: CSPKTGGDYNEQFF. The CDR3 nucleotides are TGCAGTCCTAAGACGGGAGGGGATTACAATGAGCAGTTCTTC.

This clonotype occurred many times. J is TRBJ1-2 and V is TRBV10-3; weak D call: TRBD1 (6 bases). The V gene lost 0 bases and the J gene lost 7 bases, with 15 bases spanning the gap. The CDR3 sequence is 15 residues long. CDR1 is ENHRY, CDR2 SYGVKD, per germline. In DNA, the CDR3 is TGTGCCATCAGTGAGTCGGGGGGGCGGCACGGTGGCTACACCTTC. Encoded protein: CAISESGGRHGGYTF.

This clonotype showed up many times. This chain links TRBV12-3 or TRBV12-4 with TRBJ2-1; possible D gene TRBD2, 5 bases. V shed 6 bases and J shed 4 bases, with 19 bases lying between them. The CDR3 is 16 residues long. As DNA, the CDR3 is TGTGCCAGCAGCCCCTTAGTGGGGAGCATTTACAATGAGCAGTTCTTC. Protein sequence: CASSPLVGSIYNEQFF.

V usage is TRBV5-5 and J usage is TRBJ1-2; possibly TRBD1 for D (5 bases). Germline loops: CDR1 SGHKS, CDR2 YYEKEE (reference sequence). CDR3 length: 12 residues. V was cut by 0 bases and J by 10 bases, with 10 bases left in between. Written as DNA, the CDR3 is TGTGCCAGCAGCTTGGCCGCCAGGGTCTACACCTTC. It translates to CASSLAARVYTF.

In the case of this clonotype: The germline gene is not matched at one end of the junction; a read error may be the cause. The J gene is TRBJ2-1, the V gene TRBV6-1, with TRBD1 as a possible D gene (6 bases). Germline V lookup: CDR1 MNHNS, CDR2 SASEGT. CDR3 size: 15 residues. CDR3 sequence: CASTPGAGSYNERFF. The CDR3 DNA sequence: TGTGCCAGCACCCCAGGGGCCGGCTCCTACAATGAGCGGTTCTTC.

The V gene is TRBV7-9, the J gene TRBJ2-6; D not resolved. V gave up 7 bases and J gave up 0 bases, with 10 bases separating them. Germline loops: CDR1 SEHNR, CDR2 FQNEAQ (reference sequence). This CDR3 region has 15 residues. The CDR3 sequence: CASTLSLSGANVLTF. As DNA, the CDR3 is TGTGCCAGCACTTTGAGTCTCTCTGGGGCCAACGTCCTGACTTTC. The entire variable domain, with the rest obtained from reference TRBV7-9 and TRBJ2-6, is as follows: DTGVSQNPRHKITKRGQNVTFRCDPISEHNRLYWYRQTLGQGPEFLTYFQNEAQLEKSRLLSDRFSAERPKGSFSTLEIQRTEQGDSAMYLCASTLSLSGANVLTFGAGSRLTVL.

This clonotype was counted a few times. V usage is TRBV4-3 and J usage is TRBJ2-1, with TRBD1 identical over 11 bases. Germline-derived CDR1 and CDR2 are LGHNA and YSLEER. The CDR3 is 14 amino acids. V shed 5 bases and J 9 bases; nucleotides not matched to a gene: 6. CDR3 DNA sequence: TGCGCCAGCAGCTCGGACAGGGGGCTCAGTGAGCAGTTCTTC. It specifies CASSSDRGLSEQFF.